The 10 T cell receptor beta chains below come from one sample, sequenced in a study of shared clonotypes between healthy human individuals. Measured with immunoSEQ multiplex PCR; TCRdb has only the in-frame clones, and not every one. The sample carries some 2 million clones, 85% to 95% recorded once. The naive CD8 fraction comprised CD45RO-negative cells positively selected for CCR7 and excluded terminally differentiated effector memory CD45RA+ cells. The sequenced sample consisted of naive CD8+ T cells sorted from blood. These receptor sequences come from a man aged 18 to 30 in good health.

The J gene is TRBJ2-3, the V gene TRBV5-1; no firm D call. Germline assignment: CDR1 SGHRS and CDR2 YFSETQ. This CDR3 spans 15 amino acids. V was trimmed by 1 base and J by 2 bases, leaving 11 bases between them. The CDR3 region has the DNA TGCGCCAGCAGCTTGTTAACGGATCTCACAGATACGCAGTATTTT. The encoded protein is CASSLLTDLTDTQYF.

The chain has TRBV11-2 and TRBJ1-3; D ambiguous. There are 15 residues in the CDR3. The V end lost 0 bases, the J end lost 3 bases, and 9 bases lay between the germline ends. Looked up from germline, CDR1 is SGHAT and CDR2 is FQNNGV. The CDR3 DNA reads as TGTGCCAGCAGCTTAGATTATCGCCTTGGAAACACCATATATTTT. Its translation: CASSLDYRLGNTIYF.

This chain links TRBV30 with TRBJ2-7; 8 positions agree with TRBD2. Germline CDR1 GTSNPN, CDR2 SVGIG (reference sequence). This CDR3 region has 17 residues. Trimming took 0 bases from V and 4 from J; bases not matched to a gene: 14. CDR3 sequence reads: CAWSVSLAGPTSYEQYF. CDR3 DNA: TGTGCCTGGAGTGTATCTCTAGCGGGCCCGACTTCATACGAGCAGTACTTC.

CDR3 bases: TGTGCCAGCAGTGTCCTCGGGGGGGCCGATACGCAGTATTTT. Amino acid sequence: CASSVLGGADTQYF. The chain joins TRBV6-1 to TRBJ2-3; 8 bases align to TRBD2. CDR1 and CDR2 from the germline V gene are MNHNS and SASEGT. Unmatched junction bases numbered 6, after V lost 4 bases and J lost 6 bases. The CDR3 sequence is 14 residues long.

The chain is built from TRBV5-6 and TRBJ2-7, with 13 nucleotides matching TRBD2. Germline V gives CDR1 SGHDT, CDR2 YYEEEE. The trim removed 4 bases at V and 4 bases at J, leaving 8 bases unmatched. This CDR3 is built from 16 residues. CDR3 nucleotides: TGTGCCAGCAGCGGGGGACTAGCGGGGAAGCTATACGAGCAGTACTTC. The encoded protein is CASSGGLAGKLYEQYF.

V and J are TRBV11-2 and TRBJ1-4; tentative D call: TRBD1 (5 bases). The ends were cut back, 1 base at V and 4 bases at J, with 10 bases in the middle. Germline values: CDR1 SGHAT, CDR2 FQNNGV. CDR3 length: 15 residues. CDR3 amino acids: CASSLASGFNEKLFF. The CDR3, as DNA: TGTGCCAGCAGCTTAGCCTCAGGGTTTAATGAAAAACTGTTTTTT.

The rearrangement uses TRBV10-1 and TRBJ2-3, with D possibly being TRBD2 (5 bases). CDR3 length equals 16 residues. CDR1 WNHNN and CDR2 SYGVQD come from the germline V gene (reference sequence). Trimming took 0 bases from V and 1 from J, leaving 11 bases between them. The chain's CDR3 is CASSESVGAGTDTQYF. The DNA for the CDR3 is TGCGCCAGCAGTGAGTCGGTGGGAGCTGGCACAGATACGCAGTATTTT.

The chain has TRBV9 and TRBJ1-2; 7 nucleotides align to TRBD1. J gave up 0 bases and V 3 bases, and 2 bases lay outside the gene matches. The germline gives CDR1 SGDLS, CDR2 YYNGEE. The CDR3 length is 14 residues. The CDR3 here is CASSGGQSNYGYTF. Written as DNA, the CDR3 is TGTGCCAGCAGCGGGGGACAGTCTAACTATGGCTACACCTTC.

The chain links TRBV10-3 to TRBJ2-3; 10 positions agree with TRBD1. This CDR3 contains 17 residues. J lost 2 bases, V lost 4 bases, and 9 bases had no gene match. Germline V gene sequence: CDR1 ENHRY, CDR2 SYGVKD. This chain's CDR3 is CAISASTGTGDTDTQYF. In DNA form, the CDR3 reads TGTGCCATCAGTGCATCAACCGGGACAGGGGACACAGATACGCAGTATTTT.

The chain is built from TRBV27 and TRBJ2-5; perhaps TRBD1 as D (6 bases). CDR3 length equals 15 residues. Deletions cut 1 base from V and 5 bases from J, with 14 bases between. Looked up from germline, CDR1 is MNHEY and CDR2 is SMNVEV (reference sequence). The DNA for the CDR3 is TGTGCCAGCAGTTTATTCTTACAGGGTGGGGAGACCCAGTACTTC. Amino acids: CASSLFLQGGETQYF.